This T cell receptor beta chain was sequenced during a study of blood T cell repertoires in COVID-19. Overall study: Some COVID-19 samples were acute and others convalescent; all came from the United States, Italy and Spain. The cDNA or gDNA used as material had been derived from T cells, B-cell-depleted T cells, or PBMCs.

CDR1 and CDR2 from the germline V gene are SNHLY and FYNNEI. This CDR3 has 14 amino acids. The V end lost 2 bases, the J end lost 7 bases, and 12 bases lay between the germline ends. As handled by the study authors: Estimated nucleated cell counts came from reference gene primer amplification. Only in-frame clones appear in the TCRdb table, and some are missing; sequencing was by immunoSEQ multiplex PCR. V and J calls and clone size are those listed in that table; D and trimming were worked out from the DNA. Of a few hundred thousand clones listed, approximately 80% are singletons. Source material: peripheral blood. This receptor was taken from a woman aged 45 to 65 with acute or convalescent COVID-19. V usage is TRBV2 and J usage is TRBJ2-1; maybe TRBD1 (6 bases). The DNA for the CDR3 is TGTGCCAGCAGTGAACAGGGGTTTGAAAATGAGCAGTTCTTC. Translating gives CASSEQGFENEQFF.